These T cell receptor beta chains were read from a single sample in a study of PD-1 blockade in classical Hodgkin lymphoma. The method was immunoSEQ multiplex PCR; TCRdb's version includes in-frame clones alone and lacks a portion of them. This table has under 95,000 clones, 92% appearing once. The input for sequencing was peripheral blood mononuclear cells (PBMCs), taken before the second cycle of nivolumab. Source of these receptors: a human donor with classical Hodgkin lymphoma. CDR3s include the opening cysteine and the closing phenylalanine or tryptophan. The order of the fields is clone size, D gene, J gene, V gene, CDR3 protein, CDR3 DNA. D genes are given only for firm matches. Clone size, where shown, is once, few, many, or a class for clones that have expanded.

>-|TRBD2|TRBJ2-2|TRBV2
CASTYGTSGSLAGELFF
TGTGCCAGCACTTATGGGACTAGCGGGAGTTTAGCCGGGGAGCTGTTTTTT
>-|-|TRBJ1-2|TRBV6-1
CASSEDAMTYGYTF
TGTGCCAGCAGTGAAGACGCGATGACTTATGGCTACACCTTC
>-|-|TRBJ2-7|TRBV5-1
CASSLLADKNYEQYF
TGCGCCAGCAGCTTATTAGCGGACAAGAACTACGAGCAGTACTTC
>-|-|TRBJ2-6|TRBV6-6
CASSPVFGGANVLTF
TGTGCCAGCAGTCCAGTCTTTGGTGGGGCCAACGTCCTGACTTTC
>-|TRBD1|TRBJ1-1|TRBV11-2
CASSSGDRENTEAFF
TGTGCCAGCAGCTCGGGGGACAGGGAGAACACTGAAGCTTTCTTT
>-|-|TRBJ1-1|TRBV27
CASRPAGYTEAFF
TGTGCCAGCCGTCCCGCGGGTTACACTGAAGCTTTCTTT
>few|-|TRBJ1-1|TRBV28
CASSLHLEAFF
TGTGCCAGCAGTTTGCATCTTGAAGCTTTCTTT
>few|-|TRBJ1-5|TRBV27
CASGPAGGGRGQPQHF
TGTGCCAGCGGCCCCGCGGGCGGGGGGCGCGGTCAGCCCCAGCATTTT
>-|TRBD1|TRBJ1-4|TRBV11-2
CASSLGDRGGEKLFF
TGTGCCAGCAGCTTAGGGGACAGGGGAGGAGAAAAACTGTTTTTT
>once|-|TRBJ1-1|TRBV6-5
CASRGPNAEAFF
TGTGCCAGCCGCGGACCTAACGCTGAAGCTTTCTTT
>once|-|TRBJ2-7|TRBV5-4
CASSLLQGLDEQYF
TGTGCCAGCAGCTTACTACAGGGTCTCGACGAGCAGTACTTC
>-|-|TRBJ2-2|TRBV5-4
CASSLEGLGYPTGELFF
TGTGCCAGCAGCTTGGAGGGTTTAGGTTATCCCACCGGGGAGCTGTTTTTT
>once|-|TRBJ2-5|TRBV11-2
CASSFRHSAYWETQYF
TGTGCCAGCAGCTTCCGGCACTCGGCTTATTGGGAGACCCAGTACTTC
>-|TRBD1|TRBJ2-3|TRBV15
CATSADRGTDTQYF
TGTGCCACCAGCGCCGACAGGGGCACAGATACGCAGTATTTT
>-|TRBD2|TRBJ2-7|TRBV27
CASSLGVQTSGRYEQYF
TGTGCCAGCAGTTTAGGGGTCCAAACTAGCGGGAGGTACGAGCAGTACTTC
>-|TRBD1|TRBJ1-2|TRBV6-5
CASSETGRNYGYTF
TGTGCCAGCAGCGAGACAGGGCGGAATTATGGCTACACCTTC
>few|TRBD1|TRBJ1-2|TRBV15
CATSRDAGGYGYTF
TGTGCCACCAGCAGAGACGCAGGGGGCTATGGCTACACCTTC
>few|-|TRBJ1-1|TRBV10-3
CAISVQTYTEAFF
TGTGCCATCAGTGTACAGACCTACACTGAAGCTTTCTTT
>-|-|TRBJ1-2|TRBV28
CASSSKGPYGYTF
TGTGCCAGCAGTTCTAAAGGACCCTATGGCTACACCTTC
>-|-|TRBJ2-5|TRBV14
CASSQEGARQETQYF
TGTGCCAGCAGCCAAGAGGGGGCCCGACAAGAGACCCAGTACTTC
>-|TRBD1|TRBJ1-4|TRBV10-3
CAISSGTGGEKLFF
TGTGCCATCAGTTCCGGGACAGGGGGAGAAAAACTGTTTTTT
>-|-|TRBJ2-1|TRBV6-6
CASSMSSYNEQFF
TGTGCCAGCAGTATGTCCAGCTACAATGAGCAGTTCTTC
>-|-|TRBJ1-1|TRBV11-3
CASSFQVNTEAFF
TGTGCCAGCAGCTTCCAGGTGAACACTGAAGCTTTCTTT
>-|TRBD1|TRBJ1-3|TRBV28
CASTQGQGMRNTIYF
TGTGCCAGCACCCAAGGACAGGGGATGAGAAACACCATATATTTT
>-|TRBD1|TRBJ1-2|TRBV7-9
CASSLEQGYYGYTF
TGTGCCAGCAGCTTAGAACAGGGGTACTATGGCTACACCTTC
>-|-|TRBJ2-2|TRBV5-4
CASSLGPVTGELFF
TGTGCCAGCAGCTTGGGACCGGTCACCGGGGAGCTGTTTTTT
>-|-|TRBJ1-2|TRBV5-4
CASSVEPVGLYGYTF
TGTGCCAGCTCAGTGGAACCCGTCGGACTCTATGGCTACACCTTC
>-|TRBD1|TRBJ2-7|TRBV27
CASSRTGWGYEQYF
TGTGCCAGCAGTCGGACAGGGTGGGGCTACGAGCAGTACTTC
>-|-|TRBJ1-4|TRBV5-4
CASSPQGPLNEKLFF
TGTGCCAGCAGCCCGCAGGGTCCCCTTAATGAAAAACTGTTTTTT
>-|TRBD1|TRBJ1-3|TRBV9
CASSVSRTGVYSGNTIYF
TGTGCCAGCAGCGTCTCCCGGACAGGCGTTTACTCTGGAAACACCATATATTTT
>-|TRBD1|TRBJ2-7|TRBV5-1
CASSITGVYEQYF
TGCGCCAGCAGTATTACAGGGGTATACGAGCAGTACTTC
>-|TRBD2|TRBJ2-3|TRBV11-2
CASSSQGLAGGFFTDTQYF
TGTGCCAGCAGCTCCCAGGGACTAGCGGGAGGGTTCTTCACAGATACGCAGTATTTT
>-|TRBD1|TRBJ2-1|TRBV7-9
CASSSSDRGWFF
TGTGCCAGCAGCTCTTCGGACAGGGGCTGGTTCTTC
>-|TRBD1|TRBJ1-2|TRBV4-1
CASSQGWQGANGYTF
TGCGCCAGCAGCCAAGGGTGGCAGGGGGCAAATGGCTACACCTTC
>once|TRBD1|TRBJ1-3|TRBV18
CASSYQGQLSGNTIYF
TGTGCCAGCTCATATCAGGGACAGCTCTCTGGAAACACCATATATTTT
>-|-|TRBJ2-7|TRBV5-4
CASSEGTLRYEQYF
TGTGCCAGCAGCGAAGGGACACTTCGCTACGAGCAGTACTTC
>-|-|TRBJ2-7|TRBV7-9
CASSWPDPNEQYF
TGTGCCAGCAGCTGGCCCGACCCGAACGAGCAGTACTTC
>-|-|TRBJ2-3|TRBV10-3
CAISEAPTGRSTDTQYF
TGTGCCATCAGTGAGGCCCCAACAGGGAGGAGCACAGATACGCAGTATTTT
>-|TRBD2|TRBJ2-5|TRBV7-9
CASSSGLAGGPGETQYF
TGTGCCAGCAGCTCCGGACTAGCGGGAGGGCCGGGGGAGACCCAGTACTTC
>-|-|TRBJ2-7|TRBV19
CASSVQGAHEQYF
TGTGCCAGTAGTGTCCAAGGGGCACACGAGCAGTACTTC
>once|-|TRBJ1-2|TRBV30
CAWSSTGANNYGYTF
TGTGCCTGGAGTTCCACGGGGGCAAATAACTATGGCTACACCTTC
>-|-|TRBJ1-3|TRBV5-1
CASTPGQFSGNTIYF
TGCGCCAGCACCCCCGGACAATTCTCGGGAAACACCATATATTTT
>once|-|TRBJ1-1|TRBV11-2
CASSLIRGNTEAFF
TGTGCCAGCAGCTTAATTCGGGGAAACACTGAAGCTTTCTTT
>few|TRBD2|TRBJ2-7|TRBV28
CASSLPTSGRRNEQYF
TGTGCCAGCAGTTTACCGACTAGCGGGAGGAGGAACGAGCAGTACTTC
>-|-|TRBJ2-6|TRBV7-9
CASIQGSDSGANVLTF
TGTGCCAGCATACAGGGTAGTGACTCTGGGGCCAACGTCCTGACTTTC
>-|-|TRBJ2-7|TRBV28
CASSAADLPSYEQYF
TGTGCCAGCAGTGCCGCGGATTTACCCTCCTACGAGCAGTACTTC
>-|-|TRBJ2-7|TRBV7-9
CASSFTERALSYEQYF
TGTGCCAGCAGCTTCACCGAGCGGGCGCTCTCCTACGAGCAGTACTTC
>medium-sized|TRBD1|TRBJ2-3|TRBV7-2
CASSSGTGRRGDTQYF
TGTGCCAGCAGCTCTGGGACAGGGAGGAGAGGGGATACGCAGTATTTT
>-|-|TRBJ1-5|TRBV7-9
CASQDSNQPQHF
TGTGCCAGCCAGGATAGCAATCAGCCCCAGCATTTT
>-|TRBD2|TRBJ2-1|TRBV27
CASSLLLAGPNNEQFF
TGTGCCAGCAGCCTCCTCCTAGCGGGACCAAACAATGAGCAGTTCTTC
>-|-|TRBJ1-4|TRBV7-9
CASSPHGGGAAHAEKLFF
TGTGCCAGCAGCCCCCACGGCGGCGGGGCAGCTCACGCCGAAAAACTGTTTTTT
>-|-|TRBJ1-1|TRBV28
CASNRGGRTEAFF
TGTGCCAGCAACCGCGGGGGACGGACTGAAGCTTTCTTT
>few|-|TRBJ1-2|TRBV14
CASSQNSVFYGYTF
TGTGCCAGCAGCCAAAACAGCGTTTTCTATGGCTACACCTTC
>-|-|TRBJ1-1|TRBV28
CASRDKPNTEAFF
TGTGCCAGCAGGGACAAACCGAACACTGAAGCTTTCTTT
>-|TRBD2|TRBJ2-7|TRBV4-1
CASSPGLAGGKYEQYF
TGCGCCAGCAGCCCGGGACTAGCGGGAGGTAAATACGAGCAGTACTTC